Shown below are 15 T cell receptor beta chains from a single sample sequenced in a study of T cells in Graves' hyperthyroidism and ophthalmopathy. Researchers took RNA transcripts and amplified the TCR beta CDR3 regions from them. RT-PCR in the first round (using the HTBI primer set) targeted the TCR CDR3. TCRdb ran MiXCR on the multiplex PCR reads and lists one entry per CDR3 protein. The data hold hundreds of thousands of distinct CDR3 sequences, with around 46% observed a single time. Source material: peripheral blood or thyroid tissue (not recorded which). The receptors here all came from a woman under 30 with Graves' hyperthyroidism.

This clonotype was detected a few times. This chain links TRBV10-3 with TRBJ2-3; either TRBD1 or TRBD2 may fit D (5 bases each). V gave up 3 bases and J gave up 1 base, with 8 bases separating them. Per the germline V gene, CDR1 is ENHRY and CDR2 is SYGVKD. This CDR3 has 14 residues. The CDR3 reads CAISDGGRTDTQYF. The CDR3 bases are TGTGCCATCAGTGATGGGGGACGCACAGATACGCAGTATTTT.

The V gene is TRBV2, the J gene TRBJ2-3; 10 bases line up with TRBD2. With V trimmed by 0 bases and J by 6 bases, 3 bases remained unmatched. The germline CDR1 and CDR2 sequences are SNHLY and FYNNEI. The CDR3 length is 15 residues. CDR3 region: CASSEAGAGGDTQYF. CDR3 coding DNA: TGTGCCAGCAGTGAAGCAGGAGCGGGAGGGGATACGCAGTATTTT.

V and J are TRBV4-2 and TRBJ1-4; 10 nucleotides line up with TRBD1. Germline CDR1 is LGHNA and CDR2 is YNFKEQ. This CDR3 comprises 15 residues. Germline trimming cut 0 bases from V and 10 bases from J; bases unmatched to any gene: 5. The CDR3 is CASSQDLGQGSKLFF. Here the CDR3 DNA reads TGTGCCAGCAGCCAAGATCTGGGACAGGGGTCAAAACTGTTTTTT.

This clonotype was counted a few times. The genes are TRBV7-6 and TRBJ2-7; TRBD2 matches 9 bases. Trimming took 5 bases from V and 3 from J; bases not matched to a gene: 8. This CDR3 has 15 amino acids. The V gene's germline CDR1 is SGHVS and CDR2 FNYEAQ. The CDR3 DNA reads TGTGCCAGCAGCCAGCTAGCGGGGAACGGCTACGAGCAGTACTTC. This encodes CASSQLAGNGYEQYF.

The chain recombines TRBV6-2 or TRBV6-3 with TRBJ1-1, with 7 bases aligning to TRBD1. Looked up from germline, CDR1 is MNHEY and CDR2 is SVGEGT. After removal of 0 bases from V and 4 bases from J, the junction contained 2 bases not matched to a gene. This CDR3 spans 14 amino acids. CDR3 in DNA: TGTGCCAGCAGTTACTCCAGGGGGGCCACTGAAGCTTTCTTT. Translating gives CASSYSRGATEAFF.

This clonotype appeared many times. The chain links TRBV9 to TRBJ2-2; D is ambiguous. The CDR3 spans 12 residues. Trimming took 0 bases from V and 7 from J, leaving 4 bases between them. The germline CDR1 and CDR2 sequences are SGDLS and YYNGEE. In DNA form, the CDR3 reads TGTGCCAGCAGCGTAGGTCTCGGGGAGCTGTTTTTT. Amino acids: CASSVGLGELFF.

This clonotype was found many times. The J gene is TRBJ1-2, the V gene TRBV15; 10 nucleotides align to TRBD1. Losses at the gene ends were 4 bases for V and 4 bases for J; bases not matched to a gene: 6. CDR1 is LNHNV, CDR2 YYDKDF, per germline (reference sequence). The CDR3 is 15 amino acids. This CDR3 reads CATSTRTGGFYGYTF. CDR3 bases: TGTGCCACCAGCACTCGGACAGGGGGATTCTATGGCTACACCTTC. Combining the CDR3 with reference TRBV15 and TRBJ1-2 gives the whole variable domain DAMVIQNPRYQVTQFGKPVTLSCSQTLNHNVMYWYQQKSSQAPKLLFHYYDKDFNNEADTPDNFQSRRPNTSFCFLDIRSPGLGDTAMYLCATSTRTGGFYGYTFGSGTRLTVV.

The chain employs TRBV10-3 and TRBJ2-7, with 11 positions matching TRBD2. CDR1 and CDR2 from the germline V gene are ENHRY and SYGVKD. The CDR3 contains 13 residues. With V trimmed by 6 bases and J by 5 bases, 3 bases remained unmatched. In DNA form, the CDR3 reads TGTGCCATCAGCCGACTAGCGGGAAACGAGCAGTACTTC. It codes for CAISRLAGNEQYF.

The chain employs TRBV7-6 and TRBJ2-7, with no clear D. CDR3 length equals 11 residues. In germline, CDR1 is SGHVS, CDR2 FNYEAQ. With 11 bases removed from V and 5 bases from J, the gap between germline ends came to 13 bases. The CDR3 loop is CAWSVADEQYF. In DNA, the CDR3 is TGTGCCTGGAGTGTGGCCGACGAGCAGTACTTC.

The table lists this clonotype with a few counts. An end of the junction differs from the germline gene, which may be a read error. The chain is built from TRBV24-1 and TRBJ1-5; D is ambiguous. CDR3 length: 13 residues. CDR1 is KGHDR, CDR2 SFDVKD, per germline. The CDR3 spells CASSNWGNQPQHF. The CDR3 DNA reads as TGTGCCAGCAGTAACTGGGGCAATCAGCCCCAGCATTTT.

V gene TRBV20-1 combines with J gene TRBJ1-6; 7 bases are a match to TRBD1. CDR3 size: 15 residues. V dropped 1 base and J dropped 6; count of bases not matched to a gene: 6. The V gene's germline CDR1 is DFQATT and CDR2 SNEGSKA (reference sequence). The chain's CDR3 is CSARAGTAINSPLHF. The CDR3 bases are TGCAGTGCTAGAGCCGGGACAGCGATTAATTCACCCCTCCACTTT.

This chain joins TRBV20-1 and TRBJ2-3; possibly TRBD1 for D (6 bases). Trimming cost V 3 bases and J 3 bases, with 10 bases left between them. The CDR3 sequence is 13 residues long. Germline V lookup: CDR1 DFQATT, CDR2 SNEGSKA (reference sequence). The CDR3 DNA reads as TGCAGTGCTAGTTACAGGGTAACAGATACGCAGTATTTT. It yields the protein CSASYRVTDTQYF.

The CDR3 nucleotides are TGTGCCAGCAGTCCGTGGGACAGGAACACTGAAGCTTTCTTT. It is translated as CASSPWDRNTEAFF. The chain uses TRBV2 and TRBJ1-1; TRBD1 agrees at 7 bases. The CDR3 covers 14 residues. The junction had 4 bases not matched to a gene; V was cut back by 5 bases and J by 1 base. From germline, CDR1 is SNHLY and CDR2 FYNNEI.

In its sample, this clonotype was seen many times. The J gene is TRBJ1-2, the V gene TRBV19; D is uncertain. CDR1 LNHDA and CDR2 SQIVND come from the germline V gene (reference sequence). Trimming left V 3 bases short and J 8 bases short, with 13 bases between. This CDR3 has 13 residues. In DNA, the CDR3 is TGTGCCAGTAGTATCGTCGGCTTGAGAGGCTACACCTTC. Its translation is CASSIVGLRGYTF.

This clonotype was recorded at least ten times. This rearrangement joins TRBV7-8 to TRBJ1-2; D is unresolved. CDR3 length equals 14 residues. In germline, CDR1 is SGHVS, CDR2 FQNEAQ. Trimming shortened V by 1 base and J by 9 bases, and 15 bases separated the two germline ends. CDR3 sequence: CASSLVGGTDRYTF. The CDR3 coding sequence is TGTGCCAGCAGCTTAGTCGGCGGAACGGATCGCTACACCTTC.